This T cell receptor beta chain was captured in a study of blood T cell repertoires in COVID-19. Self-reported history from a screening survey and questionnaire set each donor's cohort. The CDR3 has 14 residues. The germline V gene encodes CDR1 MNHEY and CDR2 SVGAGI. The trim removed 6 bases at V and 8 bases at J, leaving 10 bases unmatched. Produced via immunoSEQ multiplex PCR; TCRdb's table is partial and in-frame only. This sample has roughly 180,000 clones, with nearly 80% found just once. This TCR derives from a man aged 60 to 75 who had been exposed to COVID-19. Specimen: PBMCs or T cells enriched from blood (not recorded which). This rearrangement joins TRBV6-5 to TRBJ2-7; 10 positions match TRBD2. CDR3 sequence (DNA): TGTGCCAGCAGCCCCGCTAGCGGGAGCGTAAAGCAGTACTTC. This translates into CASSPASGSVKQYF.